This T cell receptor (beta chain) derives from a study of T-cell reconstitution after alpha-beta-depleted transplantation in children. V lost 0 bases and J 2 bases, leaving 10 bases between the germline ends. The length of the CDR3 is 16 residues. Using unique molecular identifiers, the investigators prepared the TCRbeta library. From the PCR reads, TCRdb called clonotypes with MiXCR, one entry per CDR3 protein. The table shows about 340,000 distinct CDR3 sequences, with roughly 15% occurring only once. Source: PBMCs, taken from the stem cell graft. The clonotype comes from a human donor who donated a stem cell graft to a child with Fanconi anemia. V and J are TRBV12-3 or TRBV12-4 and TRBJ2-2; the D call may be TRBD1 or TRBD2 (5 bases each). CDR3 bases: TGTGCCAGCAGTTTAGCGCCCGGGGCTAACACCGGGGAGCTGTTTTTT. Residues: CASSLAPGANTGELFF.